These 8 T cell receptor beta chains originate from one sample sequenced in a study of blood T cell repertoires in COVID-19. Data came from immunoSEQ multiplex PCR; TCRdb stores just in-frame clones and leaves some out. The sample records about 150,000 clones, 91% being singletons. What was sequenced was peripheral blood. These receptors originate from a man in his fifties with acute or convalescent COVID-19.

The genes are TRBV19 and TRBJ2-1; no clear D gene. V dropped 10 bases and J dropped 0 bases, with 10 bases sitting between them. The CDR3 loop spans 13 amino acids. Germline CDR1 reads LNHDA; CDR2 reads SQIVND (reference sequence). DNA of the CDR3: TGTGCCACCACAGTTAGCTCCTACAATGAGCAGTTCTTC. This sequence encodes CATTVSSYNEQFF.

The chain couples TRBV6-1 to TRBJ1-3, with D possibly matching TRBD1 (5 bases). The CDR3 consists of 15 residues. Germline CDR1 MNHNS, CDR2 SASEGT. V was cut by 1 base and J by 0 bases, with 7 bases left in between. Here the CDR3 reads CASSEGGLSGNTIYF. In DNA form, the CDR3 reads TGTGCCAGCAGTGAAGGGGGCCTCTCTGGAAACACCATATATTTT.

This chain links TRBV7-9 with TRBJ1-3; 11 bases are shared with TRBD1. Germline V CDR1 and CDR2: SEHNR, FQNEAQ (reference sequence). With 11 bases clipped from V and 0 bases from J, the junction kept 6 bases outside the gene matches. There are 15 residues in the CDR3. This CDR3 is CALGQGADSGNTIYF. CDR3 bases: TGTGCCTTAGGACAGGGGGCTGACTCTGGAAACACCATATATTTT.

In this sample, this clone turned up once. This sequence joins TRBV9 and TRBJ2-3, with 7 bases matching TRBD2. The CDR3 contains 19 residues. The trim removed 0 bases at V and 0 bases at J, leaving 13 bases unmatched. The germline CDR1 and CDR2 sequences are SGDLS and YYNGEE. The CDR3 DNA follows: TGTGCCAGCAGCGTAGCTCGGGTTTGGCGGGGAGGGAGCACAGATACGCAGTATTTT. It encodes CASSVARVWRGGSTDTQYF.

In DNA, the CDR3 is TGTGCCAGCAGTTTGTTCAGGCAGAACACTGAAGCTTTCTTT. The encoded protein is CASSLFRQNTEAFF. This rearrangement joins TRBV28 to TRBJ1-1; D is uncertain. The CDR3 is made up of 14 amino acids. Trimming took 3 bases from V and 1 from J, leaving 9 bases between them. The germline gives CDR1 MDHEN, CDR2 SYDVKM.

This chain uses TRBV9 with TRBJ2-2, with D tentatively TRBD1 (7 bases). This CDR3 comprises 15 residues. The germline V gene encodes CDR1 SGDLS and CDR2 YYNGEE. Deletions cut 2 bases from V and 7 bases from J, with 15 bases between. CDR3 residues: CASSVSQGGGGELFF. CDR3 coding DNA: TGTGCCAGCAGCGTTAGCCAGGGGGGTGGCGGGGAGCTGTTTTTT.

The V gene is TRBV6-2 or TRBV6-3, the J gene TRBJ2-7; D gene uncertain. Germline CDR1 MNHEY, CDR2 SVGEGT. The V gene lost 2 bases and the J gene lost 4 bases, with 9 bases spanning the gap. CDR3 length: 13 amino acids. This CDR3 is CASSYGQPYEQYV. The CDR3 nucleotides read TGTGCCAGCAGTTACGGGCAACCGTACGAGCAGTACGTC.

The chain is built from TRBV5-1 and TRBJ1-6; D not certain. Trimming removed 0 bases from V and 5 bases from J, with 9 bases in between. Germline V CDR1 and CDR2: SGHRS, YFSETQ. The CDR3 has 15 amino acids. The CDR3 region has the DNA TGCGCCAGCAGCTTGGACGAGGGCGATAATTCACCCCTCCACTTT. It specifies CASSLDEGDNSPLHF.